The sample holds many counts of the clone carrying this TCR beta chain. Its antigen is currently unknown. UMIs were added to TCR cDNA along with a universal primer site when it was made by 5'RACE template switching. TCRdb reanalysed the 5' RACE reads using MiXCR and keeps one entry per CDR3 protein. The sample consists of under 550,000 distinct CDR3 sequences, just over 20% of them appearing once. The data originate from a study of T cells after yellow fever vaccination. Germline-derived CDR1 and CDR2 are SGHKS and YYEKEE (reference sequence). Trimming removed 6 bases at V and 5 bases at J, with 12 bases between. This CDR3 contains 12 residues. Study outcomes and limitations: The booster saw the reappearance of most primary-vaccination clones (about 95% CD4, around 88% CD8). Just a small share of clonotypes turned up in the CD4 compartment as well as the CD8 compartment.

The TCR sequence derives from a man between 18 and 29 years old who received the YFV17D yellow fever vaccine. The source was PBMCs, collected 21 days after the first yellow fever vaccination. The chain combines TRBV5-5 with TRBJ2-7, with D maybe TRBD2 (5 bases). CDR3 loop: CASTPAGNEQYF. DNA of the CDR3: TGTGCCAGCACCCCCGCCGGGAACGAGCAGTACTTC.